The T cell receptor beta chain under discussion was sequenced for a study of blood T cells in healthy people across ages. Overall study results and limits: With donor CMV status unknown, expanded clonotype changes were possibly confounded.

Germline-derived CDR1 and CDR2 are MNHEY and SVGAGI. This CDR3 region has 13 residues. This clonotype was found a few times. Its cognate antigen is unknown. Sample donors were healthy Caucasian individuals that came from Russia, aged roughly 6 to 100. A minimum of 6 micrograms of total RNA was extracted per sample. A second PCR of 7 to 11 cycles used a sample-barcoded 5' primer and a J-beta primer mix. From the 5' RACE reads, TCRdb called clonotypes with MiXCR, one entry per CDR3 protein. The sample yields about 1.8 million distinct CDR3 sequences, roughly 49% seen once. V and J are TRBV6-5 and TRBJ2-3; possibly TRBD1 or TRBD2 for D (5 bases each). The tail of the sequence fits TRBJ2-5 better, so the J call may be wrong. The clonotype comes from a woman aged 40 to 50 in good health. The sequenced material came from blood. The CDR3 here is CASSPPGRGTQYF. CDR3 sequence (DNA): TGTGCCAGCAGCCCCCCGGGACGGGGGACCCAGTACTTC.